The 16 T cell receptor beta chains below were found in one sample sequenced in a study of OX40 agonist ivuxolimab in advanced cancers. Assay: immunoSEQ multiplex PCR; the TCRdb copy retains only in-frame clones and omits some. The data contain over 30,000 clones, roughly 80% of them singletons. The material was CD4+ or CD8+ T cells sorted from blood, obtained in a trial of the OX40 agonist ivuxolimab. The receptors were gathered from an adult with an advanced solid tumor such as melanoma, head and neck, liver or kidney cancer.

This clone was counted once. The chain employs TRBV10-3 and TRBJ1-6, with 8 bases identical to TRBD1. CDR1 is ENHRY and CDR2 is SYGVKD in the germline V gene. With V trimmed by 6 bases and J by 5 bases, 3 bases remained unmatched. This CDR3 comprises 14 residues. The CDR3 loop reads CAIRTGQDNSPLHF. The CDR3 DNA is TGTGCCATCAGAACGGGACAGGATAATTCACCCCTCCACTTT.

The genes are TRBV9 and TRBJ2-7; D remains unclear. Germline V gene data show CDR1 as SGDLS and CDR2 as YYNGEE. The V end lost 0 bases, the J end lost 6 bases, and 10 bases lay between the germline ends. The CDR3 loop spans 13 amino acids. CDR3 loop: CASSVATLGEQYF. The CDR3 nucleotides are TGTGCCAGCAGCGTAGCGACCCTTGGCGAGCAGTACTTC.

This clone was recorded only once. The V and J genes are TRBV15 and TRBJ2-3; D could derive from TRBD1 or TRBD2 (5 bases each). There are 16 residues in the CDR3. Trimming left V 0 bases short and J 4 bases short, with 14 bases between. Germline V gene lookup returns CDR1 LNHNV and CDR2 YYDKDF (reference sequence). The CDR3 reads CATSRDRGPISDTQYF. The CDR3 bases are TGTGCCACCAGCAGAGATAGGGGACCTATATCAGATACGCAGTATTTT.

V gene TRBV5-6 combines with J gene TRBJ2-3; 8 positions match TRBD2. CDR1 is SGHDT and CDR2 is YYEEEE in the germline V gene. The ends lost 1 base at V and 7 bases at J; junction bases unmatched: 5. This CDR3 spans 14 amino acids. The CDR3 loop is CASSLRTSPYTQYF. The DNA of the CDR3 is TGTGCCAGCAGCTTGAGGACTAGCCCGTATACGCAGTATTTT.

This chain uses TRBV5-1 with TRBJ2-5, with 10 positions matching TRBD2. The V gene end was trimmed by 0 bases and the J gene end by 9 bases; junction bases not matched to a gene: 11. From germline, CDR1 is SGHRS and CDR2 YFSETQ. This CDR3 has 16 amino acids. CDR3 protein: CASSLAPSGGLEAQYF. The CDR3 DNA follows: TGCGCCAGCAGCTTGGCGCCTAGCGGGGGCCTGGAGGCCCAGTACTTC.

The chain joins TRBV7-2 to TRBJ1-1, with TRBD1 matching 7 bases. The CDR3 has 15 amino acids. The V segment lost 7 bases and the J segment 1 base; nucleotides outside the gene matches: 9. The germline V gene encodes CDR1 SGHTA and CDR2 FQGNSA. CDR3: CASIKWGTANTEAFF. In nucleotides, the CDR3 is TGTGCCAGCATCAAATGGGGGACAGCGAACACTGAAGCTTTCTTT.

Note on this clone: At one end, the junction sequence differs from germline, possibly due to a read error. The genes are TRBV6-1 and TRBJ1-3, with D perhaps TRBD1 (6 bases). Germline V gives CDR1 MNHNS, CDR2 SASEGT. This CDR3 comprises 14 residues. For the CDR3, the DNA is TGTGCCAGCAGTGCCTCTCTAATTCAGGGGCAGGCTGATTTT. This gives the protein CASSASLIQGQADF.

V is TRBV7-9 and J is TRBJ1-3; D unclear. Trimming took 2 bases from V and 5 from J, leaving 10 bases between them. CDR1 is SEHNR and CDR2 is FQNEAQ in the germline V gene (reference sequence). The CDR3 loop spans 14 amino acids. CDR3 bases: TGTGCCAGCAGCTTATCAGGTCGCCGAAACACCATATATTTT. This encodes CASSLSGRRNTIYF. The full variable domain, its missing parts supplied by reference TRBV7-9 and TRBJ1-3, is DTGVSQNPRHKITKRGQNVTFRCDPISEHNRLYWYRQTLGQGPEFLTYFQNEAQLEKSRLLSDRFSAERPKGSFSTLEIQRTEQGDSAMYLCASSLSGRRNTIYFGEGSWLTVV.

Turning to this clone: Its ends do not fully match the called genes, so a read error is possible. The chain is built from TRBV29-1 and TRBJ1-2; D is ambiguous. This CDR3 is built from 11 residues. Looked up from germline, CDR1 is SQVTM and CDR2 is ANQGSEA. In DNA, the CDR3 is TGCAGCGTTGAAGATCCGGCGGGCGGCCTCTTC. Its translation: CSVEDPAGGLF.

The chain employs TRBV5-6 and TRBJ1-1; D is ambiguous. Trimming removed 5 bases from V and 5 bases from J, with 7 bases in between. CDR3 length equals 11 residues. The germline gives CDR1 SGHDT, CDR2 YYEEEE. The CDR3 DNA reads TGTGCCAGCAGTGTTGGGACTGAAGCTTTCTTT. Translated: CASSVGTEAFF. Full variable domain (outside the CDR3, taken from reference TRBV5-6 and TRBJ1-1): DAGVTQSPTHLIKTRGQQVTLRCSPKSGHDTVSWYQQALGQGPQFIFQYYEEEERQRGNFPDRFSGHQFPNYSSELNVNALLLGDSALYLCASSVGTEAFFGQGTRLTVV.

This chain connects TRBV11-1 to TRBJ2-2, with D possibly being TRBD1 or TRBD2 (5 bases each). Germline V gene sequence: CDR1 SGHAT, CDR2 FQDESV (reference sequence). The ends were cut back, 5 bases at V and 2 bases at J, with 18 bases in the middle. The CDR3 runs to 17 residues. CDR3: CASSPPGTSINTGELFF. The CDR3 DNA sequence: TGTGCCAGCAGCCCACCCGGGACCTCCATTAACACCGGGGAGCTGTTTTTT.

This clone appeared a single time. The chain combines TRBV19 with TRBJ2-7, with D unclear. Germline CDR1 is LNHDA and CDR2 is SQIVND (reference sequence). This CDR3 is built from 13 residues. V lost 6 bases, J lost 3 bases, and 12 bases lay in between. The CDR3 nucleotides read TGTGCCAGTAGAGGAAATTCGGGCTACGAGCAGTACTTC. It codes for CASRGNSGYEQYF.

The chain has TRBV7-3 and TRBJ2-6; D is possibly TRBD1 or TRBD2 (5 bases each). The CDR3 is 18 amino acids. V was cut by 5 bases and J by 0 bases, with 17 bases left in between. In germline, CDR1 is SGHTA, CDR2 FQGTGA. The DNA of the CDR3 is TGTGCCAGCAGCCCTGGGACGAGAGTAGACTCTGGGGCCAACGTCCTGACTTTC. Translating it yields CASSPGTRVDSGANVLTF.

This clone appeared a few times. The chain recombines TRBV30 with TRBJ1-1; the match to TRBD1 covers 8 bases. V lost 2 bases and J lost 2; bases outside the gene matches: 4. Looked up from germline, CDR1 is GTSNPN and CDR2 is SVGIG (reference sequence). The CDR3 is made up of 14 amino acids. For the CDR3, the DNA is TGTGCCTGGAGTCCCGGACAGGGAAACACTGAAGCTTTCTTT. It encodes CAWSPGQGNTEAFF.

V usage is TRBV9 and J usage is TRBJ1-4, with a possible D match to TRBD1 (5 bases). Trimming pared 4 bases from V and 0 bases from J, leaving 10 bases between. This CDR3 contains 15 residues. Germline values: CDR1 SGDLS, CDR2 YYNGEE. The CDR3 sequence is CASSLTTATNEKLFF. The CDR3 DNA is TGTGCCAGCAGCTTAACGACAGCAACTAATGAAAAACTGTTTTTT.

The gene calls are TRBV18 and TRBJ2-5; D not certain. Deletions cut 6 bases from V and 0 bases from J, with 5 bases between. Germline assignment: CDR1 KGHSH and CDR2 LQKENI. The CDR3 covers 12 residues. CDR3 DNA: TGTGCCAGCTCTACGTACCAAGAGACCCAGTACTTC. Its protein is CASSTYQETQYF.